Following are 31 T cell receptor beta chains from one sample sequenced in a study of T cell changes during pregnancy in multiple sclerosis. Sequencing used immunoSEQ multiplex PCR; TCRdb keeps in-frame clones, though not all of them. The table lists approximately 64,000 clones, 92% of them singletons. The sequencing used peripheral blood, collected in the first trimester of pregnancy. These receptors were collected from a female donor with multiple sclerosis, enrolled in a pregnancy study.

This clone showed up just once. J is TRBJ1-4 and V is TRBV28; D gene ambiguous. The CDR3 loop spans 16 amino acids. Trimming took off 1 base at V and 8 bases at J, with 17 bases between the two ends. Germline V gene lookup returns CDR1 MDHEN and CDR2 SYDVKM. The CDR3 region is CASSLSSSRGGEKLFF. CDR3 nucleotides: TGTGCCAGCAGTTTATCTTCTTCGAGAGGAGGCGAAAAACTGTTTTTT. The full variable domain, its missing parts supplied by reference TRBV28 and TRBJ1-4, is DVKVTQSSRYLVKRTGEKVFLECVQDMDHENMFWYRQDPGLGLRLIYFSYDVKMKEKGDIPEGYSVSREKKERFSLILESASTNQTSMYLCASSLSSSRGGEKLFFGSGTQLSVL.

For this clone: One end of the junction is discordant with germline, which a read error may explain. The chain has TRBV7-7 and TRBJ2-3, with TRBD2 identical over 9 bases. This CDR3 comprises 14 residues. The germline CDR1 and CDR2 sequences are SSHAT and FNYEAQ (reference sequence). The CDR3 DNA reads as TGTGCTAGCAGCCCTAGCGGGAAGCCAGATACGCAGTATTTT. It translates to CASSPSGKPDTQYF.

This clone showed up just once. The chain has TRBV29-1 and TRBJ2-3, with TRBD2 matching 8 bases. Germline-derived CDR1 and CDR2 are SQVTM and ANQGSEA. V was pared by 5 bases and J by 4 bases, with 8 bases of the junction left unmatched. This CDR3 is 14 amino acids long. The CDR3 DNA follows: TGCAGCGTTTCCCCGGGACTAGTGTCAGATACGCAGTATTTT. It is translated as CSVSPGLVSDTQYF.

The count of this clone is one. The genes are TRBV6-6 and TRBJ1-5; possibly TRBD1 for D (5 bases). This CDR3 contains 16 residues. V was cut by 2 bases and J by 0 bases, with 11 bases left in between. Germline CDR1 is MNHNY and CDR2 is SVGAGI (reference sequence). The chain's CDR3 is CASSYTGVRSNQPQHF. CDR3 DNA: TGTGCCAGCAGTTACACGGGGGTCCGTAGCAATCAGCCCCAGCATTTT.

The rearrangement links TRBV27 to TRBJ2-1; no clear D gene. The ends were cut back, 1 base at V and 10 bases at J, with 11 bases in the middle. The germline V gene encodes CDR1 MNHEY and CDR2 SMNVEV (reference sequence). CDR3 size: 13 residues. The CDR3 DNA follows: TGTGCCAGCAGTTTATTCGGAGCCGCCGAGCAGTTCTTC. Amino acids: CASSLFGAAEQFF.

This clone was seen a single time. The chain is built from TRBV7-2 and TRBJ1-2, with no clear D. Germline CDR1 reads SGHTA; CDR2 reads FQGNSA. With 1 base removed from V and 8 bases from J, the gap between germline ends came to 8 bases. The CDR3 contains 12 residues. The CDR3 coding sequence is TGTGCCAGCAGCTTAGGATTCCGGGGCTACACCTTC. Translation gives CASSLGFRGYTF.

CDR3 bases: TGTGCCAGCAGCTCCCCGGGACTAGCGGGATTTGACAATGAGCAGTTCTTC. Amino acids: CASSSPGLAGFDNEQFF. The chain employs TRBV7-9 and TRBJ2-1; TRBD2 matches at 13 bases. The CDR3 has 17 amino acids. From germline, CDR1 is SEHNR and CDR2 FQNEAQ (reference sequence). The J segment lost 5 bases and the V segment lost 4 bases, leaving 8 bases of the junction unmatched.

V is TRBV6-6 and J is TRBJ2-5, with 8 positions matching TRBD1. V gave up 6 bases and J gave up 5 bases; unmatched junction bases: 5. From germline, CDR1 is MNHNY and CDR2 SVGAGI (reference sequence). This CDR3 spans 13 amino acids. The CDR3 DNA reads as TGTGCCAGCAGCAGGGGGCTTCGGGAGACCCAGTACTTC. Amino acids: CASSRGLRETQYF.

This clone has just one count. This chain joins TRBV6-1 and TRBJ2-1; TRBD1 matches 10 bases. V was pared by 8 bases and J by 12 bases, with 10 bases of the junction left unmatched. Per the germline V gene, CDR1 is MNHNS and CDR2 is SASEGT. This CDR3 comprises 13 residues. As DNA, the CDR3 is TGTGCCAGCCAGGGACAGGGGCCTCGTGGGCAGTTCTTC. Amino acid sequence: CASQGQGPRGQFF.

The rearrangement joins TRBV6-1 to TRBJ1-1; D not certain. The CDR3 has 14 amino acids. Germline CDR1 reads MNHNS; CDR2 reads SASEGT. Deletions cut 3 bases from V and 5 bases from J, with 13 bases between. CDR3 sequence reads: CASSDVLGRTEAFF. For the CDR3, the DNA is TGTGCCAGCAGTGACGTCCTGGGGAGGACTGAAGCTTTCTTT.

CDR3 nucleotide sequence: TGCAGCGTTGAGAGAGCAGATACGCAGTATTTT. It encodes CSVERADTQYF. The gene calls are TRBV29-1 and TRBJ2-3; no clear D gene. The germline V gene has CDR1 SQVTM and CDR2 ANQGSEA. Trimming pared 3 bases from V and 4 bases from J, leaving 5 bases between. The CDR3 is 11 residues long.

This chain connects TRBV6-5 to TRBJ1-2, with unresolved D. Trimming removed 6 bases at V and 5 bases at J, with 10 bases between. The CDR3 consists of 12 residues. CDR1 and CDR2 (germline): MNHEY, SVGAGI. The CDR3 DNA reads as TGTGCCAGCAGAGGACTAGGGTATGGCTACACCTTC. Translated, it gives CASRGLGYGYTF.

The CDR3 here is CASSPRQGAHEQFF. CDR3 nucleotides: TGTGCCAGCAGTCCCAGACAGGGGGCCCATGAGCAGTTCTTC. V and J are TRBV28 and TRBJ2-1; 10 bases agree with TRBD1. Germline CDR1 MDHEN, CDR2 SYDVKM. The CDR3 is made up of 14 amino acids. Trimming cost V 5 bases and J 8 bases; bases outside gene matches: 6.

This clone was detected a few times. This chain uses TRBV13 with TRBJ1-1, with a weak D call TRBD1 (6 bases). V was shortened by 3 bases and J by 9 bases, with 14 bases between the two germline ends. This CDR3 has 13 residues. Germline V gene sequence: CDR1 PRHDT, CDR2 FYEKMQ (reference sequence). The CDR3 coding sequence is TGTGCCAGCAGCTTGGGGGCGGTGGGCAAAGCTTTCTTT. Translating gives CASSLGAVGKAFF.

The chain combines TRBV19 with TRBJ1-2, with TRBD1 as a possible D gene (5 bases). V lost 3 bases, J lost 0 bases, and 8 bases lay in between. The germline gives CDR1 LNHDA, CDR2 SQIVND (reference sequence). The CDR3 length is 14 residues. The CDR3: CASSIAGSNYGYTF. CDR3 DNA sequence: TGTGCCAGTAGTATCGCAGGGTCTAACTATGGCTACACCTTC.

This chain uses TRBV7-2 with TRBJ1-2, with D unclear. The length of the CDR3 is 12 residues. Deletions cut 3 bases from V and 1 base from J, with 3 bases between. Germline V CDR1 and CDR2: SGHTA, FQGNSA. The DNA for the CDR3 is TGTGCCAGCAGCTTCCTTAACTATGGCTACACCTTC. This codes for CASSFLNYGYTF.

The genes are TRBV28 and TRBJ1-4; TRBD1 matches at 8 bases. There are 15 residues in the CDR3. Germline V gene lookup returns CDR1 MDHEN and CDR2 SYDVKM. With V trimmed by 6 bases and J by 5 bases, 8 bases remained unmatched. The CDR3 reads CASSTGGQANEKLFF. The DNA for the CDR3 is TGTGCCAGCAGCACAGGGGGGCAGGCAAATGAAAAACTGTTTTTT.

The rearrangement joins TRBV29-1 to TRBJ2-3; 7 bases fit TRBD1. From germline, CDR1 is SQVTM and CDR2 ANQGSEA. The J segment lost 6 bases and the V segment lost 2 bases, leaving 2 bases of the junction unmatched. CDR3 length: 12 residues. The CDR3 sequence is CSVELGQDTQYF. Here the CDR3 DNA reads TGCAGCGTTGAATTGGGACAGGATACGCAGTATTTT.

This chain uses TRBV6-5 with TRBJ2-7, with 9 positions matching TRBD2. The germline CDR1 and CDR2 sequences are MNHEY and SVGAGI. With V trimmed by 6 bases and J by 5 bases, 5 bases remained unmatched. The CDR3 is made up of 13 amino acids. The CDR3 spells CASRLAGEDEQYF. The CDR3 DNA reads as TGTGCCAGCAGGTTAGCGGGAGAGGACGAGCAGTACTTC.

This chain joins TRBV28 and TRBJ2-7, with 15 bases that match TRBD2. Germline V gene lookup returns CDR1 MDHEN and CDR2 SYDVKM. Losses at the gene ends were 3 bases for V and 5 bases for J; bases not matched to a gene: 5. The CDR3 sequence is 16 residues long. CDR3 sequence reads: CASSFHGTSGRNEQYF. The CDR3 DNA sequence: TGTGCCAGCAGTTTCCACGGGACTAGCGGGAGGAACGAGCAGTACTTC.

The CDR3 region has the DNA TGTGCCAGCAGGAGGGGGAGTTTTAACTATGGCTACACCTTC. The encoded protein is CASRRGSFNYGYTF. This sequence joins TRBV28 and TRBJ1-2; D may be TRBD1 (6 bases). The germline V gene has CDR1 MDHEN and CDR2 SYDVKM. The CDR3 has 14 amino acids. V gave up 6 bases and J gave up 1 base, with 12 bases separating them.

The rearrangement joins TRBV19 to TRBJ2-1; 11 bases map to TRBD2. Germline lookup yields CDR1 LNHDA and CDR2 SQIVND (reference sequence). There are 17 residues in the CDR3. The trim removed 5 bases at V and 4 bases at J, leaving 10 bases unmatched. The CDR3 bases are TGTGCCAGTAGTCCTGATAGGGTAGCGGGAGGGTACAATGAGCAGTTCTTC. It encodes CASSPDRVAGGYNEQFF.

The V call is TRBV11-2, the J call TRBJ2-1, with a tentative D call TRBD2 (5 bases). This CDR3 is built from 15 residues. Germline CDR1 and CDR2: SGHAT and FQNNGV. The V and J ends lost 1 base and 8 bases respectively, with 15 bases between them. The CDR3: CASSLGASTRDEQFF. CDR3 DNA sequence: TGTGCCAGCAGCTTAGGGGCCTCAACTAGGGATGAGCAGTTCTTC.

V and J are TRBV19 and TRBJ2-7; possibly TRBD2 for D (6 bases). From germline, CDR1 is LNHDA and CDR2 SQIVND (reference sequence). V lost 4 bases, J lost 7 bases, and 17 bases lay in between. CDR3 size: 14 residues. The CDR3 nucleotides are TGTGCCAGTAGTAGCTGGACGCAACGGGGGGAGCAGTACTTC. This translates into CASSSWTQRGEQYF.

The chain combines TRBV7-9 with TRBJ1-5; 8 bases align to TRBD1. Trimming cost V 5 bases and J 5 bases; bases outside gene matches: 11. The CDR3 is made up of 16 amino acids. In germline, CDR1 is SEHNR, CDR2 FQNEAQ (reference sequence). The CDR3 sequence is CASSPASRGPYQPQHF. CDR3 bases: TGTGCCAGCAGCCCTGCCTCCAGGGGGCCCTATCAGCCCCAGCATTTT.

The chain uses TRBV6-1 and TRBJ2-7; TRBD2 agrees at 13 bases. Trimming took 2 bases from V and 3 from J; bases not matched to a gene: 4. CDR3 length: 16 residues. Germline V gene data show CDR1 as MNHNS and CDR2 as SASEGT. The CDR3 nucleotides are TGTGCCAGCAGTGAAAGGACTAGCGGGAGAATCTACGAGCAGTACTTC. This encodes CASSERTSGRIYEQYF.

The CDR3 loop is CASSQDFAGGPWDTQYF. CDR3 DNA: TGCGCCAGCAGCCAAGATTTTGCGGGAGGGCCTTGGGATACGCAGTATTTT. This rearrangement joins TRBV4-3 to TRBJ2-3, with 9 bases matching TRBD2. This CDR3 has 17 residues. J gave up 6 bases and V 0 bases, and 10 bases lay outside the gene matches. From germline, CDR1 is LGHNA and CDR2 YSLEER.

The chain joins TRBV18 to TRBJ2-5; the match to TRBD2 covers 12 bases. The junction had 8 bases not matched to a gene; V was cut back by 2 bases and J by 4 bases. CDR1 and CDR2 from the germline V gene are KGHSH and LQKENI. The CDR3 covers 17 residues. CDR3 protein: CASSPFASGRARETQYF. In DNA form, the CDR3 reads TGTGCCAGCTCACCATTTGCTAGCGGGAGGGCTAGAGAGACCCAGTACTTC.

This chain joins TRBV18 and TRBJ2-1, with 9 bases matching TRBD2. The germline V gene encodes CDR1 KGHSH and CDR2 LQKENI. V shed 4 bases and J 9 bases; nucleotides not matched to a gene: 10. The length of the CDR3 is 15 residues. CDR3 sequence reads: CASSQTRTSDGEQFF. Here the CDR3 DNA reads TGTGCCAGCTCACAGACGCGGACTAGCGACGGTGAGCAGTTCTTC.

The CDR3: CASSLTPGTSGRKSTDTQYF. For the CDR3, the DNA is TGTGCCAGCAGCTTAACGCCCGGGACTAGCGGCCGAAAGAGCACAGATACGCAGTATTTT. This chain uses TRBV7-3 with TRBJ2-3, with 11 bases lining up with TRBD2. Germline loops: CDR1 SGHTA, CDR2 FQGTGA. The length of the CDR3 is 20 residues. V trimming: 0 bases; J trimming: 0 bases; junction bases outside the gene matches: 11.

V and J are TRBV5-6 and TRBJ2-1, with 8 bases that match TRBD2. The V gene's germline CDR1 is SGHDT and CDR2 YYEEEE. J lost 3 bases, V lost 4 bases, and 6 bases had no gene match. This CDR3 has 15 residues. The DNA for the CDR3 is TGTGCCAGCAGCGTGACTAGCGAGGGCTACAATGAGCAGTTCTTC. As protein: CASSVTSEGYNEQFF.